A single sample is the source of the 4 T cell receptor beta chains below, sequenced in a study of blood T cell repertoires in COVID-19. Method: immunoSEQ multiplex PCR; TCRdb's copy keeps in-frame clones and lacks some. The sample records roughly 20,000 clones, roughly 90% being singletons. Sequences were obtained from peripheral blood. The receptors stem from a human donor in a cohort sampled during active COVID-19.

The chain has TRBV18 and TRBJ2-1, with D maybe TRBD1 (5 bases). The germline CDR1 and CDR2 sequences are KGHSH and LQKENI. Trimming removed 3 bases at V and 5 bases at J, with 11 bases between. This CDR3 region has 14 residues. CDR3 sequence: CASSPTQQDNEQFF. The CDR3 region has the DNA TGTGCCAGCTCACCGACCCAACAGGACAATGAGCAGTTCTTC. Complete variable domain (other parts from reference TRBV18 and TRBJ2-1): NAGVMQNPRHLVRRRGQEARLRCSPMKGHSHVYWYRQLPEEGLKFMVYLQKENIIDESGMPKERFSAEFPKEGPSILRIQQVVRGDSAAYFCASSPTQQDNEQFFGPGTRLTVL.

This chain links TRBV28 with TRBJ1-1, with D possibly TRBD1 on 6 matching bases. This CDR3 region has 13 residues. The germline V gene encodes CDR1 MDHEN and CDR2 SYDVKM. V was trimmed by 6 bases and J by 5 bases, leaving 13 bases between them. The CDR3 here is CASRPNRDTEAFF. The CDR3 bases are TGTGCCAGCAGACCTAACAGGGATACTGAAGCTTTCTTT.

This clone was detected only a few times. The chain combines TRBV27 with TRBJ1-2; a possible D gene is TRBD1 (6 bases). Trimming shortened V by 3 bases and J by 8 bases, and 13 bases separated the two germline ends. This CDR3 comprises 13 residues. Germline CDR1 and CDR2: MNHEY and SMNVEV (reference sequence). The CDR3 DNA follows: TGTGCCAGCAGTTTGGGGGCAGGGCAGGGCTACACCTTC. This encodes CASSLGAGQGYTF.

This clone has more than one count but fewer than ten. The CDR3 region has the DNA TGTGCCAGCAGCTTAGTCAGGGGGGCAGACGAGACCCAGTACTTC. This codes for CASSLVRGADETQYF. V usage is TRBV7-9 and J usage is TRBJ2-5, with a weak D call TRBD1 (7 bases). Trimming took 1 base from V and 5 from J, leaving 14 bases between them. There are 15 residues in the CDR3. The V gene's germline CDR1 is SEHNR and CDR2 FQNEAQ (reference sequence).